This T cell receptor (beta chain) is drawn from a study of shared clonotypes between healthy human individuals. Study-wide context: Every donor yielded three CD4 naive, three CD4 memory, two CD8 naive and one CD8 memory plate. Study-wide results and limits: Non-shared clonotypes showed lower generation probabilities than clonotypes common to all four donors. Limitation of the genetic and exposure-history diversity represented came from the few donors.

Terminally differentiated effector memory CD45RA+ cells were excluded from the naive CD8 cells, which were CD45RO-negative and positively selected for CCR7. Notes on this clone: Its target is unknown.

How the authors handled the data: Sequence data from immunoSEQ were junction-only and lacked quality scores; consequently, filtering differed. Measured with immunoSEQ multiplex PCR; TCRdb has only the in-frame clones, and not every one. The D gene and trimming were derived from the DNA, and the V and J assignments and clone size from that table. The sample holds just over 2,000,000 clones, about 95% seen once. The CDR3 covers 15 residues. Germline values: CDR1 SGHVS, CDR2 FNYEAQ. Trimming took off 5 bases at V and 2 bases at J, with 15 bases between the two ends. Sequencing was performed on naive CD8+ T cells sorted from blood. V usage is TRBV7-6 and J usage is TRBJ2-5; maybe TRBD1 (6 bases). This sequence was found in a man between 18 and 35 years old in good health. CDR3 bases: TGTGCCAGCAGCCCCAGGACAGTAAAACAAGAGACCCAGTACTTC. It codes for CASSPRTVKQETQYF.